This T cell receptor (beta chain) derives from a study of shared clonotypes between healthy human individuals. Germline V CDR1 and CDR2: SEHNR, FQNEAQ (reference sequence). Trimming pared 6 bases from V and 1 base from J, leaving 9 bases between. The CDR3 consists of 14 residues. Concerning this clone itself: Antigen unknown.

Researchers ran the assay at a deep level. Sequenced by immunoSEQ multiplex PCR; TCRdb stores in-frame clones only, minus some. The sample contains about 700,000 clones, about 92% of which appear only once. Findings of the study overall: The researchers took only blood, and tissue repertoires probably look different. Compared with memory subsets, naive subsets generally had larger estimated richness. Clonotypes shared by all four donors outscored non-shared clonotypes in generation probability.

The naive CD8 subset, CD45RO-negative cells positively selected for CCR7, excluded terminally differentiated effector memory CD45RA+ cells. The receptor's source is a man younger than 40 in good health. The V gene is TRBV7-9, the J gene TRBJ2-2; no definite D call. The sample was naive CD8+ T cells sorted from blood. CDR3 sequence: CASSGAGNTGELFF. DNA for the CDR3: TGTGCCAGCAGTGGTGCAGGGAACACCGGGGAGCTGTTTTTT. Filled out from reference TRBV7-9 and TRBJ2-2, the complete variable domain reads DTGVSQNPRHKITKRGQNVTFRCDPISEHNRLYWYRQTLGQGPEFLTYFQNEAQLEKSRLLSDRFSAERPKGSFSTLEIQRTEQGDSAMYLCASSGAGNTGELFFGEGSRLTVL.